What follows are 32 T cell receptor beta chains derived from one specimen sequenced in a study of PD-L1 blockade in urothelial cancer. The method was immunoSEQ multiplex PCR; TCRdb's version includes in-frame clones alone and lacks a portion of them. This table holds 90,000 or so clones, 90% found once. Time point meaning: pretreatment peripheral blood. The source material was PBMCs, sampled around atezolizumab (anti-PD-L1) treatment. Source of these receptors: a man aged 55 to 70 with urothelial cancer.

The chain's CDR3 is CASSQSPGDTQYF. The CDR3 coding sequence is TGCGCCAGCAGCCAAAGCCCCGGAGATACGCAGTATTTT. The chain joins TRBV4-3 to TRBJ2-3; D ambiguous. V was trimmed by 2 bases and J by 5 bases, leaving 8 bases between them. The CDR3 is 13 residues long. Germline values: CDR1 LGHNA, CDR2 YSLEER.

The chain couples TRBV7-9 to TRBJ1-1; tentative D call: TRBD1 (6 bases). The germline gives CDR1 SEHNR, CDR2 FQNEAQ (reference sequence). Trimming left V 4 bases short and J 0 bases short, with 15 bases between. The CDR3 has 16 amino acids. The CDR3 spells CASSSARGHLNTEAFF. For the CDR3, the DNA is TGTGCCAGCAGCTCAGCACGGGGACACTTGAACACTGAAGCTTTCTTT.

The chain uses TRBV30 and TRBJ2-7, with D possibly TRBD2 on 6 matching bases. Per germline, CDR1 GTSNPN and CDR2 SVGIG (reference sequence). This CDR3 is built from 11 residues. Trimming took off 4 bases at V and 3 bases at J, with 7 bases between the two ends. CDR3 DNA: TGTGCCTGGACCGGGGGCTACGAGCAGTACTTC. It encodes CAWTGGYEQYF. The complete variable domain, with remaining parts taken from reference TRBV30 and TRBJ2-7, reads SQTIHQWPATLVQPVGSPLSLECTVEGTSNPNLYWYRQAAGRGLQLLFYSVGIGQISSEVPQNLSASRPQDRQFILSSKKLLLSDSGFYLCAWTGGYEQYFGPGTRLTVT.

J is TRBJ2-1 and V is TRBV10-3; 7 bases are shared with TRBD2. This CDR3 region has 15 residues. Trimming removed 4 bases from V and 2 bases from J; junction bases left unmatched: 5. Germline V gene data show CDR1 as ENHRY and CDR2 as SYGVKD. CDR3 loop: CAISGRAGTYNEQFF. CDR3 in DNA: TGTGCCATCAGTGGGAGAGCGGGGACCTACAATGAGCAGTTCTTC.

The genes are TRBV30 and TRBJ1-5; no firm D call. This CDR3 has 13 amino acids. Germline CDR1 and CDR2: GTSNPN and SVGIG (reference sequence). V was shortened by 0 bases and J by 4 bases, with 7 bases between the two germline ends. DNA for the CDR3: TGTGCCTGGAGTGTAAGCGGTAATCAGCCCCAGCATTTT. Translating gives CAWSVSGNQPQHF.

The rearrangement uses TRBV7-8 and TRBJ1-2; weak D call: TRBD1 (6 bases). Germline V gives CDR1 SGHVS, CDR2 FQNEAQ. The CDR3 extends over 14 amino acids. Trimming removed 0 bases at V and 5 bases at J, with 10 bases between. Here the CDR3 reads CASSLAPGVYGYTF. CDR3 sequence (DNA): TGTGCCAGCAGCTTAGCGCCAGGGGTTTATGGCTACACCTTC.

This CDR3 is CARTDTQYF. The CDR3 DNA follows: TGTGCCCGGACAGATACGCAGTATTTT. This chain joins TRBV30 and TRBJ2-3; D is unclear. Germline V lookup: CDR1 GTSNPN, CDR2 SVGIG (reference sequence). With 8 bases removed from V and 3 bases from J, the gap between germline ends came to 3 bases. This CDR3 comprises 9 residues.

This clone was found once. Written as DNA, the CDR3 is TGCGCCAGCAGCCTTGGGACTAGCGGGAGCGAGACCCAGTACTTC. Amino acids: CASSLGTSGSETQYF. This chain joins TRBV4-3 and TRBJ2-5; 14 bases are shared with TRBD2. Germline values: CDR1 LGHNA, CDR2 YSLEER. CDR3 length: 15 residues. J gave up 5 bases and V 4 bases, and 3 bases lay outside the gene matches.

The CDR3 DNA reads TGTGCCTGGACCCAAGACGAGGTGGGGCCCCACAATGAGCAGTTCTTC. As protein: CAWTQDEVGPHNEQFF. V and J are TRBV30 and TRBJ2-1; possibly TRBD1 for D (5 bases). V was cut by 4 bases and J by 5 bases, with 21 bases left in between. There are 16 residues in the CDR3. The V gene's germline CDR1 is GTSNPN and CDR2 SVGIG (reference sequence).

The chain has TRBV18 and TRBJ1-1, with D unclear. Trimming pared 3 bases from V and 1 base from J, leaving 15 bases between. This CDR3 contains 16 residues. The V gene's germline CDR1 is KGHSH and CDR2 LQKENI. Here the CDR3 DNA reads TGTGCCAGCTCACCCCGGGTCGGGAACGGGAACACTGAAGCTTTCTTT. Protein: CASSPRVGNGNTEAFF.

The rearrangement uses TRBV7-3 and TRBJ1-1; 11 bases line up with TRBD1. Germline lookup yields CDR1 SGHTA and CDR2 FQGTGA. The CDR3 is 16 amino acids. The V and J ends lost 2 bases and 4 bases, in that order; junction bases with no gene match: 6. The CDR3 coding sequence is TGTGCCAGCAGCTTAGCGGGACAGGGGGTTTTCACTGAAGCTTTCTTT. This gives the protein CASSLAGQGVFTEAFF.

This clone has just one count. The genes are TRBV5-4 and TRBJ2-5; D is ambiguous. The CDR3 runs to 15 residues. V lost 2 bases, J lost 2 bases, and 13 bases lay in between. The germline CDR1 and CDR2 sequences are SGHNT and YYREEE (reference sequence). DNA for the CDR3: TGTGCCAGCAGCTTCCCGCGGAGCAGTCAAGAGACCCAGTACTTC. Protein sequence: CASSFPRSSQETQYF.

The chain uses TRBV18 and TRBJ2-1, with TRBD2 matching over 13 bases. CDR1 and CDR2 (germline): KGHSH, LQKENI. Trimming removed 4 bases from V and 5 bases from J; junction bases left unmatched: 2. CDR3 length: 15 amino acids. CDR3 sequence (DNA): TGTGCCAGCTCACTAACTAGCGGGGGGGACAATGAGCAGTTCTTC. Its protein is CASSLTSGGDNEQFF. Combining the CDR3 with reference TRBV18 and TRBJ2-1 gives the whole variable domain NAGVMQNPRHLVRRRGQEARLRCSPMKGHSHVYWYRQLPEEGLKFMVYLQKENIIDESGMPKERFSAEFPKEGPSILRIQQVVRGDSAAYFCASSLTSGGDNEQFFGPGTRLTVL.

The CDR3, as DNA: TGTGCCAGCAGCTCGGGACTAGCGGGAGACGAGCAGTACTTC. Translation gives CASSSGLAGDEQYF. The rearrangement links TRBV7-2 to TRBJ2-7; 14 nucleotides align to TRBD2. The V and J ends lost 4 bases and 5 bases, in that order; junction bases with no gene match: 1. Per the germline V gene, CDR1 is SGHTA and CDR2 is FQGNSA. The CDR3 is 14 amino acids.

The V call is TRBV28, the J call TRBJ2-1, with 10 bases identical to TRBD2. The V segment lost 7 bases and the J segment 5 bases; nucleotides outside the gene matches: 8. The CDR3 has 15 amino acids. Germline V gene data show CDR1 as MDHEN and CDR2 as SYDVKM. Here the CDR3 reads CASTTGLATNNEQFF. In DNA form, the CDR3 reads TGTGCCAGCACCACGGGACTAGCGACTAACAATGAGCAGTTCTTC.

This clone was counted a few times. The chain has TRBV10-1 and TRBJ1-2; perhaps TRBD1 as D (5 bases). The V gene's germline CDR1 is WNHNN and CDR2 SYGVQD (reference sequence). The CDR3 loop spans 13 amino acids. V shed 4 bases and J shed 4 bases, with 10 bases lying between them. CDR3 sequence: CASSVTGSYGYTF. The CDR3 DNA is TGCGCCAGCAGTGTAACAGGCAGCTATGGCTACACCTTC.

The chain couples TRBV19 to TRBJ2-3; tentatively, D is TRBD2 (6 bases). This CDR3 comprises 15 residues. Germline values: CDR1 LNHDA, CDR2 SQIVND (reference sequence). Trimming removed 5 bases at V and 0 bases at J, with 12 bases between. As DNA, the CDR3 is TGTGCCAGTAGTGTTAGCGGAGGAAGCACAGATACGCAGTATTTT. Translating gives CASSVSGGSTDTQYF.

The rearrangement joins TRBV2 to TRBJ2-7; 9 bases agree with TRBD1. This CDR3 region has 15 residues. V was pared by 6 bases and J by 5 bases, with 11 bases of the junction left unmatched. Germline V gene lookup returns CDR1 SNHLY and CDR2 FYNNEI. CDR3 region: CASRVTGTGINEQYF. In DNA, the CDR3 is TGTGCCAGCAGGGTAACCGGGACAGGGATCAACGAGCAGTACTTC.

This chain joins TRBV6-4 and TRBJ2-3; 9 bases agree with TRBD1. The CDR3 runs 14 residues. The germline V gene encodes CDR1 MRHNA and CDR2 SNTAGT. The junction had 1 base not matched to a gene; V was cut back by 2 bases and J by 4 bases. CDR3 nucleotides: TGTGCCAGCAGTGACACAGGGGGCGCAGATACGCAGTATTTT. It specifies CASSDTGGADTQYF.

The J gene is TRBJ1-4, the V gene TRBV19; D gene ambiguous. Germline V gene sequence: CDR1 LNHDA, CDR2 SQIVND (reference sequence). The CDR3 has 14 amino acids. With 3 bases removed from V and 4 bases from J, the gap between germline ends came to 9 bases. For the CDR3, the DNA is TGTGCCAGTAGTATCTCCAGAAGTAATGAAAAACTGTTTTTT. Translating it yields CASSISRSNEKLFF. Drawing the rest from reference TRBV19 and TRBJ1-4, the complete variable domain is DGGITQSPKYLFRKEGQNVTLSCEQNLNHDAMYWYRQDPGQGLRLIYYSQIVNDFQKGDIAEGYSVSREKKESFPLTVTSAQKNPTAFYLCASSISRSNEKLFFGSGTQLSVL.

The J gene is TRBJ2-1, the V gene TRBV5-1, with a tentative D call TRBD1 (6 bases). Trimming removed 4 bases from V and 5 bases from J, with 10 bases in between. This CDR3 contains 13 residues. Germline CDR1 and CDR2: SGHRS and YFSETQ. As DNA, the CDR3 is TGCGCCAGCAGCATGACAGGAGACAATGAGCAGTTCTTC. It translates to CASSMTGDNEQFF.

The V and J genes are TRBV7-2 and TRBJ1-2; D is uncertain. The germline V gene has CDR1 SGHTA and CDR2 FQGNSA. This CDR3 is built from 11 residues. V dropped 5 bases and J dropped 7 bases, with 8 bases sitting between them. As DNA, the CDR3 is TGTGCCAGCAGCCCCGCGGGTGGCTACACCTTC. Its protein is CASSPAGGYTF.

This clone was picked up a small number of times. The genes are TRBV4-2 and TRBJ2-3, with 8 bases lining up with TRBD2. This CDR3 is 15 amino acids long. The junction had 7 bases not matched to a gene; V was cut back by 5 bases and J by 3 bases. Germline V lookup: CDR1 LGHNA, CDR2 YNFKEQ. The CDR3 spells CASSLQTGGTDTQYF. The CDR3 nucleotides are TGTGCCAGCAGCTTACAGACGGGAGGGACAGATACGCAGTATTTT.

This sequence joins TRBV6-6 and TRBJ1-5; D ambiguous. This CDR3 is built from 14 residues. Germline V gene sequence: CDR1 MNHNY, CDR2 SVGAGI (reference sequence). V shed 4 bases and J shed 1 base, with 8 bases lying between them. DNA of the CDR3: TGTGCCAGCAGTTTCCGGGGAAGCAATCAGCCCCAGCATTTT. This encodes CASSFRGSNQPQHF.

The CDR3, as DNA: TGCGCCAGCAGCTTCGAAAGGGAGATTTACGAGCAGTACTTC. It specifies CASSFEREIYEQYF. The chain links TRBV5-1 to TRBJ2-7, with a possible D match to TRBD2 (5 bases). The CDR3 extends over 14 amino acids. The germline gives CDR1 SGHRS, CDR2 YFSETQ. Trimming removed 2 bases at V and 4 bases at J, with 13 bases between.

This clone was observed once. The rearrangement links TRBV7-2 to TRBJ2-5; 7 positions match TRBD2. This CDR3 has 14 amino acids. The V gene's germline CDR1 is SGHTA and CDR2 FQGNSA. V was clipped by 3 bases and J by 3 bases; unmatched bases: 4. CDR3 region: CASSFYGREETQYF. The CDR3 DNA is TGTGCCAGCAGCTTTTATGGGAGGGAAGAGACCCAGTACTTC.

In this sample, this clone turned up a few times. The genes are TRBV4-3 and TRBJ2-3; TRBD1 agrees at 7 bases. Germline trimming cut 4 bases from V and 1 base from J; bases unmatched to any gene: 2. Per germline, CDR1 LGHNA and CDR2 YSLEER. This CDR3 spans 14 amino acids. The CDR3 nucleotides are TGCGCCAGCAGCCCAGGGGGTGGCACAGATACGCAGTATTTT. Its translation: CASSPGGGTDTQYF.

CDR3: CASSPSDRGGYNEQFF. Written as DNA, the CDR3 is TGTGCCAGCAGCCCTTCAGACAGGGGAGGATACAATGAGCAGTTCTTC. The chain combines TRBV4-2 with TRBJ2-1, with TRBD1 matching 8 bases. Germline lookup yields CDR1 LGHNA and CDR2 YNFKEQ. The CDR3 length is 16 residues. The V and J ends lost 4 bases and 4 bases, in that order; junction bases with no gene match: 9.

The DNA of the CDR3 is TGCAGCGTAACAAACAGGGATCTCGATGGCTACACCTTC. It specifies CSVTNRDLDGYTF. This chain uses TRBV29-1 with TRBJ1-2; the D gene is possibly TRBD1 (6 bases). Trimming pared 6 bases from V and 6 bases from J, leaving 17 bases between. This CDR3 has 13 residues. Germline lookup yields CDR1 SQVTM and CDR2 ANQGSEA.

The chain recombines TRBV4-3 with TRBJ2-3; D may be TRBD2 (6 bases). This CDR3 has 16 amino acids. CDR1 is LGHNA and CDR2 is YSLEER in the germline V gene. V lost 0 bases to trimming and J lost 3 bases, with 13 bases between them. The CDR3 DNA is TGCGCCAGCAGCCAAGATTGGGCGGGGTTGACAGATACGCAGTATTTT. Protein sequence: CASSQDWAGLTDTQYF.

This chain uses TRBV5-1 with TRBJ2-3, with TRBD2 identical over 9 bases. Germline trimming cut 0 bases from V and 0 bases from J; bases unmatched to any gene: 17. The CDR3 sequence is 21 residues long. Germline CDR1 SGHRS, CDR2 YFSETQ. The CDR3 nucleotides read TGCGCCAGCAGCTTGGCCATTGCTAGCGGGGTAAAGTTATCAAGCACAGATACGCAGTATTTT. Amino acid sequence: CASSLAIASGVKLSSTDTQYF.

This chain uses TRBV7-2 with TRBJ2-7; the match to TRBD2 covers 13 bases. Germline loops: CDR1 SGHTA, CDR2 FQGNSA. The V and J ends lost 4 bases and 1 base, in that order; junction bases with no gene match: 4. CDR3 length: 16 residues. The DNA for the CDR3 is TGTGCCAGCAGCTCGAGACTAGCGGGGGGATCCTACGAGCAGTACTTC. It is translated as CASSSRLAGGSYEQYF.